Below, one T cell receptor (beta chain) is given with its context. The data were taken from a study of shared clonotypes between healthy human individuals. Scientists sequenced DNA from unsorted PBMC on ten immunoSEQ deep assay plates. Assay used: immunoSEQ multiplex PCR; TCRdb lists only in-frame clones, some missing. The sample shows around 440,000 clones, 70% to 80% of them seen only once. The CDR3 loop spans 13 amino acids. The J segment lost 5 bases and the V segment lost 6 bases, leaving 4 bases of the junction unmatched. Germline-derived CDR1 and CDR2 are SSHAT and FNYEAQ (reference sequence). The sequence derives from a woman in her forties in good health. Some clones in this sample may be carry-over from other donors' samples. Sequenced material: PBMCs. The chain carries TRBV7-7 and TRBJ2-5, with 9 bases identical to TRBD1. The CDR3 spells CASSTDRGETQYF. For the CDR3, the DNA is TGTGCCAGCAGTACTGACAGGGGGGAGACCCAGTACTTC.